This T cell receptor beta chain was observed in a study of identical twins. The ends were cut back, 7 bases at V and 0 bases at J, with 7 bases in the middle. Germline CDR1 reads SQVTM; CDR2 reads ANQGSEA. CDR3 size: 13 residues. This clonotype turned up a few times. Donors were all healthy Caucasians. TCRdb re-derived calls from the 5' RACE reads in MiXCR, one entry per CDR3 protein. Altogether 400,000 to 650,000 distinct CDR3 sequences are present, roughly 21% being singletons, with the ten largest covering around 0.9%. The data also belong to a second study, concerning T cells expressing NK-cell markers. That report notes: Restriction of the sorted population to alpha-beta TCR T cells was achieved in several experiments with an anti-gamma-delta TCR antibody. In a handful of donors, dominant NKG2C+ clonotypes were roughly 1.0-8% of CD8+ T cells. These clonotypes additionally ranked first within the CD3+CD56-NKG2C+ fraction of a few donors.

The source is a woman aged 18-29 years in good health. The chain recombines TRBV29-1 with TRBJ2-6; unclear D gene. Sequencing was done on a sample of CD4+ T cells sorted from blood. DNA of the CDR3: TGCAGCGCTTCTAACTCTGGGGCCAACGTCCTGACTTTC. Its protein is CSASNSGANVLTF.